The 23 T cell receptor beta chains in this list originate from one sample, sequenced in a study of molecular identifiers for immune sequencing clone quantification. TCRdb independently ran MiXCR on the PCR reads; one entry per CDR3 protein. The sample lists about 640,000 distinct CDR3 sequences; approximately 20% were seen once. The sequenced material came from naive CD8+ T cells from blood, with Jurkat cell RNA spiked in. Subset: FACS-sorted CD8+CD4-CCR7+CD45RA+ naive T cells. The source of these receptors is a human donor in good health. Some libraries in this study had Jurkat cell RNA spiked in.

This clonotype was seen many times. This chain connects TRBV20-1 to TRBJ2-7, with 11 bases identical to TRBD2. The CDR3 length is 13 residues. The V segment lost 4 bases and the J segment 4 bases; nucleotides outside the gene matches: 3. Germline V gene sequence: CDR1 DFQATT, CDR2 SNEGSKA (reference sequence). The chain's CDR3 is CSATGLAEYEQYF. The DNA of the CDR3 is TGCAGTGCTACGGGACTAGCGGAGTACGAGCAGTACTTC.

Comment on this clonotype: A read error may explain this, as a much larger clone is one base away. The chain links TRBV7-9 to TRBJ1-1, with 9 nucleotides matching TRBD1. Looked up from germline, CDR1 is SEHNR and CDR2 is FQNEAQ (reference sequence). There are 14 residues in the CDR3. CDR3 coding DNA: TGTACCAGCAGCAAAGGGACAGGGTTCACTGAAGCTTTCTTT. As protein: CTSSKGTGFTEAFF.

This clonotype was recorded at least ten times. The chain uses TRBV6-2 or TRBV6-3 and TRBJ1-5; the D is unclear. There are 12 residues in the CDR3. V was shortened by 0 bases and J by 6 bases, with 3 bases between the two germline ends. Germline V gene data show CDR1 as MNHEY and CDR2 as SVGEGT. The CDR3 coding sequence is TGTGCCAGCAGTTACTCCATTCAGCCCCAGCATTTT. Protein sequence: CASSYSIQPQHF.

This clonotype was counted many times. V gene TRBV6-2 or TRBV6-3 combines with J gene TRBJ2-7, with no clear D. V shed 0 bases and J shed 3 bases, with 12 bases lying between them. The CDR3 covers 15 residues. Per germline, CDR1 MNHEY and CDR2 SVGEGT. CDR3 sequence reads: CASSYSSVSSYEQYF. CDR3 sequence (DNA): TGTGCCAGCAGTTACTCGAGTGTCAGCAGCTACGAGCAGTACTTC.

In its sample, this clonotype was seen once. A much bigger clone sits one base away, suggesting this may be a read error. The CDR3 does not close with the conserved phenylalanine or tryptophan, likely indicating a read error. This chain connects TRBV6-2 or TRBV6-3 to TRBJ2-5; 12 bases map to TRBD2. CDR3 size: 17 residues. The germline CDR1 and CDR2 sequences are MNHEY and SVGEGT. Trimming at V came to 6 bases and at J to 6 bases, leaving 14 bases not matched to a gene. CDR3 region: CASSQGRTSGTGKTQYS. Here the CDR3 DNA reads TGTGCCAGCAGCCAAGGGCGGACTAGCGGGACGGGAAAGACCCAGTACTCC.

This clonotype was seen at least ten times. V usage is TRBV20-1 and J usage is TRBJ2-7; the D is unclear. V was cut by 6 bases and J by 3 bases, with 21 bases left in between. This CDR3 region has 15 residues. In germline, CDR1 is DFQATT, CDR2 SNEGSKA (reference sequence). The chain's CDR3 is CSAETGPQENYEQYF. The DNA of the CDR3 is TGCAGTGCGGAAACCGGGCCCCAAGAAAACTACGAGCAGTACTTC.

Comment on this clonotype: Possible read error: a much larger clone is one base away. J is TRBJ1-3 and V is TRBV12-3 or TRBV12-4; no reliable D call. This CDR3 contains 15 residues. In DNA, the CDR3 is TGTGCCAGCAGACCGGACGATGCCTCTGGAACCACCATATATTTT. It is translated as CASRPDDASGTTIYF.

This clonotype occurred many times. The chain recombines TRBV9 with TRBJ2-3, with a possible D match to TRBD2 (6 bases). The germline CDR1 and CDR2 sequences are SGDLS and YYNGEE. Trimming removed 2 bases from V and 4 bases from J, with 11 bases in between. This CDR3 region has 14 residues. The CDR3 here is CASSVSGVADTQYF. The CDR3 region has the DNA TGTGCCAGCAGCGTTAGCGGAGTGGCAGATACGCAGTATTTT. Using reference TRBV9 and TRBJ2-3 for the parts outside the CDR3, the full variable domain is DSGVTQTPKHLITATGQRVTLRCSPRSGDLSVYWYQQSLDQGLQFLIQYYNGEERAKGNILERFSAQQFPDLHSELNLSSLELGDSALYFCASSVSGVADTQYFGPGTRLTVL.

This clonotype was detected a few times. The chain employs TRBV3-1 and TRBJ2-5; D unresolved. In germline, CDR1 is LGHDT, CDR2 YNNKEL (reference sequence). V lost 2 bases and J 2 bases, leaving 9 bases between the germline ends. The CDR3 totals 14 residues. CDR3 in DNA: TGTGCCAGCAGCCAATCGGGCTTTCAAGAGACCCAGTACTTC. It specifies CASSQSGFQETQYF.

J is TRBJ2-1 and V is TRBV10-2; D not resolved. The CDR3 spans 14 residues. The V gene lost 2 bases and the J gene lost 4 bases, with 9 bases spanning the gap. From germline, CDR1 is WSHSY and CDR2 SAAADI. CDR3 residues: CASSETVGYNEQFF. The DNA for the CDR3 is TGCGCCAGCAGTGAGACAGTAGGGTACAATGAGCAGTTCTTC.

This clonotype was recorded a few times. This may be a read error: a much more frequent sequence differs by one nucleotide. This chain connects TRBV5-5 to TRBJ1-5; D is uncertain. V lost 2 bases and J 2 bases, leaving 20 bases between the germline ends. The CDR3 covers 18 residues. The germline V gene encodes CDR1 SGHKS and CDR2 YYEKEE (reference sequence). The CDR3 DNA reads as TGTGCCAGCAGCTTCGGCGGAGCAGCTTTCGGGGGCAATCAGCCCCAGCATTTT. This sequence encodes CASSFGGAAFGGNQPQHF.

This clonotype was detected ten times or more. V and J are TRBV30 and TRBJ1-1; D remains unclear. The V end was cut by 3 bases, the J end by 10 bases, with 18 bases between. Looked up from germline, CDR1 is GTSNPN and CDR2 is SVGIG (reference sequence). CDR3 length equals 13 residues. The CDR3 sequence is CAWSARPGSLAFF. CDR3 coding DNA: TGTGCCTGGAGCGCTAGACCCGGGAGTCTAGCTTTCTTT.

The sample holds many counts of this clonotype. The V gene is TRBV7-2, the J gene TRBJ1-5; D remains ambiguous. This CDR3 is 14 amino acids long. Germline loops: CDR1 SGHTA, CDR2 FQGNSA. V was cut by 1 base and J by 3 bases, with 7 bases left in between. The CDR3 spells CASSLVVYNQPQHF. CDR3 coding DNA: TGTGCCAGCAGCTTAGTGGTCTACAATCAGCCCCAGCATTTT.

This clonotype was counted at least ten times. The gene calls are TRBV15 and TRBJ1-6, with unresolved D. Germline values: CDR1 LNHNV, CDR2 YYDKDF (reference sequence). V lost 0 bases and J 5 bases, leaving 2 bases between the germline ends. This CDR3 has 13 amino acids. CDR3 sequence reads: CATSREDNSPLHF. The CDR3 DNA sequence: TGTGCCACCAGCAGAGAAGATAATTCACCCCTCCACTTT.

V is TRBV2 and J is TRBJ2-7, with TRBD2 matching over 14 bases. Germline V gene lookup returns CDR1 SNHLY and CDR2 FYNNEI. The V gene end was trimmed by 1 base and the J gene end by 3 bases; junction bases not matched to a gene: 2. CDR3 length: 16 residues. CDR3 bases: TGTGCCAGCAGTGAAGACGGACTAGCGGGAGGCTACGAGCAGTACTTC. Protein: CASSEDGLAGGYEQYF.

Turning to this clonotype: A single base separates this from a much larger clone, so it may be a read error. The rearrangement links TRBV19 to TRBJ1-5, with D possibly being TRBD1 (6 bases). V gave up 7 bases and J gave up 6 bases, with 16 bases separating them. The CDR3 spans 14 residues. From germline, CDR1 is LNHDA and CDR2 SQIVND (reference sequence). The CDR3 reads CASNPDGGSQPQHF. The CDR3 DNA sequence: TGTGCCAGTAATCCGGACGGGGGCAGTCAGCCCCAGCATTTT.

The sample holds many counts of this clonotype. The rearrangement links TRBV9 to TRBJ2-7, with a possible D match to TRBD1 (6 bases). The germline gives CDR1 SGDLS, CDR2 YYNGEE. There are 13 residues in the CDR3. V was shortened by 2 bases and J by 1 base, with 7 bases between the two germline ends. CDR3 residues: CASSVTGSYEQYF. DNA for the CDR3: TGTGCCAGCAGCGTGACAGGTTCCTACGAGCAGTACTTC.

This clonotype was detected only a few times. The V call is TRBV12-3 or TRBV12-4, the J call TRBJ2-1; 13 bases fit TRBD2. The CDR3 spans 16 residues. V lost 8 bases and J lost 2; bases outside the gene matches: 6. CDR3 residues: CASWTSGSGPYNEQFF. As DNA, the CDR3 is TGTGCCAGCTGGACTAGCGGGAGCGGGCCCTACAATGAGCAGTTCTTC.

This clonotype was seen at least ten times. V and J are TRBV4-2 and TRBJ2-3, with 7 bases aligning to TRBD2. The CDR3 runs to 16 residues. Germline trimming cut 0 bases from V and 6 bases from J; bases unmatched to any gene: 9. CDR1 LGHNA and CDR2 YNFKEQ come from the germline V gene. The CDR3 coding sequence is TGTGCCAGCAGCCAAGATTGGGGACTACCGAGGGATACGCAGTATTTT. Translating gives CASSQDWGLPRDTQYF.

This clonotype has ten or more counts. The CDR3 nucleotides are TGTGCCAGCGGACAGGAGAACACTGAAGCTTTCTTT. Amino acid sequence: CASGQENTEAFF. The chain combines TRBV9 with TRBJ1-1; 7 bases line up with TRBD1. J lost 1 base, V lost 7 bases, and 1 base had no gene match. Germline V CDR1 and CDR2: SGDLS, YYNGEE. The CDR3 has 12 residues.

As regards this clonotype: A read error may explain this, as a much larger clone is one base away. Here the CDR3 omits its conserved ending phenylalanine or tryptophan, so a read error is the likely source. CDR3 bases: TGTGCCAGCAGTTCACAGGTATCTGGGGCCAACGTCCTGACTCTC. It specifies CASSSQVSGANVLTL. V usage is TRBV6-5 and J usage is TRBJ2-6; D perhaps matches TRBD1 (5 bases). This CDR3 comprises 15 residues. Trimming removed 4 bases at V and 1 base at J, with 8 bases between. CDR1 and CDR2 from the germline V gene are MNHEY and SVGAGI.

This clonotype has a handful of counts. Mismatch with germline at one junction end may stem from a read error. This chain links TRBV2 with TRBJ2-5; TRBD1 matches at 8 bases. The CDR3 covers 15 residues. Germline values: CDR1 SNHLY, CDR2 FYNNEI. The CDR3, as DNA: TGTGCCAGCAGTGGGACAGGGTTCGGCCAAAAGACCCAGTACTTC. Translated, it gives CASSGTGFGQKTQYF.

This clonotype was detected a few times. The J gene is TRBJ2-7, the V gene TRBV6-2 or TRBV6-3; 8 nucleotides agree with TRBD1. CDR1 is MNHEY, CDR2 SVGEGT, per germline. J was trimmed by 5 bases and V by 1 base; bases with no gene match: 10. The CDR3 loop spans 16 amino acids. CDR3 amino acids: CASSYLRSGGSDEQYF. The CDR3 DNA follows: TGTGCCAGCAGTTACTTGCGATCAGGGGGCAGCGACGAGCAGTACTTC.